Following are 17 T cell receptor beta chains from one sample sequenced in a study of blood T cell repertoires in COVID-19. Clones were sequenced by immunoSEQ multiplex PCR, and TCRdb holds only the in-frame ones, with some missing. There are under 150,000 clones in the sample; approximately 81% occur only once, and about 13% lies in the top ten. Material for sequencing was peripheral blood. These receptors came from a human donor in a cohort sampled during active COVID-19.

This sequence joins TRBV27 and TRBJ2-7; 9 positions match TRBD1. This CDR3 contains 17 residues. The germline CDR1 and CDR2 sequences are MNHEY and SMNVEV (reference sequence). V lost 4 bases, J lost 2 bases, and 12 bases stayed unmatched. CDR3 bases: TGTGCCAGCAGTTATAGACTCCGGGACAGGGCCCCCTACGAGCAGTACTTC. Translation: CASSYRLRDRAPYEQYF.

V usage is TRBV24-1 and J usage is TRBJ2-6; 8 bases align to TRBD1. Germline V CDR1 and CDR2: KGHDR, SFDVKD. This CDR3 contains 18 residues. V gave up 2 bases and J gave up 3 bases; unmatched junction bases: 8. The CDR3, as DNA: TGTGCCACCAGTGATTCCTATGACAGGGGAGGTGGGGCCAACGTCCTGACTTTC. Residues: CATSDSYDRGGGANVLTF.

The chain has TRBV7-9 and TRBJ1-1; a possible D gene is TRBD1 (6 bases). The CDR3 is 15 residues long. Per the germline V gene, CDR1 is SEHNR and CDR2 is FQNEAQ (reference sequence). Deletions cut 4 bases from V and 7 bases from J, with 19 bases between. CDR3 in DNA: TGTGCCAGCAGCTCCCCGGGACACGCGCTCTATGAAGCTTTCTTT. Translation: CASSSPGHALYEAFF.

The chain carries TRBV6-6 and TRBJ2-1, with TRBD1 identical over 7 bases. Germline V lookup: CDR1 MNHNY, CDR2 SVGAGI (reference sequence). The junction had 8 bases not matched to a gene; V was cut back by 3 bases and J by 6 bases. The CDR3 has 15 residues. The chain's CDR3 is CASSYGGRGINEQFF. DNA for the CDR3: TGTGCCAGCAGTTATGGTGGCAGGGGGATCAATGAGCAGTTCTTC.

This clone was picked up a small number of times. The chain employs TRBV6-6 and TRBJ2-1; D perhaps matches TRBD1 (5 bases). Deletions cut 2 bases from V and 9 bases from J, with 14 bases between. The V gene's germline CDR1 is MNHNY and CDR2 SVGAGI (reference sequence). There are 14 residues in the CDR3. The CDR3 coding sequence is TGTGCCAGCAGTTACATCGCAGGGTTAGGTGAGCAGTTCTTC. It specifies CASSYIAGLGEQFF.

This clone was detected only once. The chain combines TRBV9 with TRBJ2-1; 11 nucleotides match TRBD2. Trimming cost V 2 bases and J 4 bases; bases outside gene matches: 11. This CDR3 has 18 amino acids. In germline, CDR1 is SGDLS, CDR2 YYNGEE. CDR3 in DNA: TGTGCCAGCAGCGTCGCACCTAGCGGGGGGTTTGCGTACAATGAGCAGTTCTTC. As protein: CASSVAPSGGFAYNEQFF. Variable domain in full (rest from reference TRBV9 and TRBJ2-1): DSGVTQTPKHLITATGQRVTLRCSPRSGDLSVYWYQQSLDQGLQFLIQYYNGEERAKGNILERFSAQQFPDLHSELNLSSLELGDSALYFCASSVAPSGGFAYNEQFFGPGTRLTVL.

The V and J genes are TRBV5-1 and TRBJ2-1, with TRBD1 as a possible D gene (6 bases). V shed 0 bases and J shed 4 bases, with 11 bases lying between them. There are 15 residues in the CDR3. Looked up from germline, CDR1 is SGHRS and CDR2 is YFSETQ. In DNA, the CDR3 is TGCGCCAGCAGCTTGGCCCTGGACAGTTACAATGAGCAGTTCTTC. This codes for CASSLALDSYNEQFF.

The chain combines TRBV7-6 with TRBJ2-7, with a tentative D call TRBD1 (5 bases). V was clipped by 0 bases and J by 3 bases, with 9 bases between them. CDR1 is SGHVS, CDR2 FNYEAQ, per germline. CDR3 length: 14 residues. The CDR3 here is CASSLAGQVYEQYF. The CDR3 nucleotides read TGTGCCAGCAGCTTAGCGGGGCAGGTCTACGAGCAGTACTTC.

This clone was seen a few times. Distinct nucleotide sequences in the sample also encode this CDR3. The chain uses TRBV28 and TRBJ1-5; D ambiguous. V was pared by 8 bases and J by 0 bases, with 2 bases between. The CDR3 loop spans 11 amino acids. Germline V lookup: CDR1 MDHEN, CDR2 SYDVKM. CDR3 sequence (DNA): TGTGCCAGCCATAGCAATCAGCCCCAGCATTTT. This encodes CASHSNQPQHF.

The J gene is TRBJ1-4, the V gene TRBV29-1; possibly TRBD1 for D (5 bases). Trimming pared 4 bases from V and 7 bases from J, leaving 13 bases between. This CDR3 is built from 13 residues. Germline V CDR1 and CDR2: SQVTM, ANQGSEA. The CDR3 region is CSVAVGGTEKLFF. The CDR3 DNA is TGCAGCGTTGCGGTCGGGGGGACTGAAAAACTGTTTTTT.

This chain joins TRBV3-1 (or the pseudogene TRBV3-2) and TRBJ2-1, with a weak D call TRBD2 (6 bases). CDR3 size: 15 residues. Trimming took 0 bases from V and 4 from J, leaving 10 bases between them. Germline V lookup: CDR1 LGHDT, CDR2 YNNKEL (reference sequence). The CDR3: CASSQEMGLYNEQFF. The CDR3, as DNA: TGTGCCAGCAGCCAAGAGATGGGACTGTACAATGAGCAGTTCTTC.

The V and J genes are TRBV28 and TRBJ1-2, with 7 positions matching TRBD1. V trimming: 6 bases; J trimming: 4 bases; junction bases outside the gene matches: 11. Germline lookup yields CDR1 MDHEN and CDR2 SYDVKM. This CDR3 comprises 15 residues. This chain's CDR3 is CASSPGQLGLYGYTF. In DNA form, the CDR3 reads TGTGCCAGCAGCCCGGGACAGCTCGGACTCTATGGCTACACCTTC.

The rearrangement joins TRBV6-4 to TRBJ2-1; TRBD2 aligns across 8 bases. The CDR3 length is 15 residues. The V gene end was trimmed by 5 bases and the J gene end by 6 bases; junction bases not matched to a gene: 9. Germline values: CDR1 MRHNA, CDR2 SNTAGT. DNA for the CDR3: TGTGCCAGCAGTCCCATAGCGGGGCCCCGCAATGAGCAGTTCTTC. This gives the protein CASSPIAGPRNEQFF.

CDR3 sequence reads: CASSLMVQGSGELFF. The CDR3 coding sequence is TGTGCCAGCAGCTTAATGGTGCAGGGTTCCGGGGAGCTGTTTTTT. The chain combines TRBV7-9 with TRBJ2-2, with D possibly TRBD1 on 5 matching bases. The CDR3 length is 15 residues. Germline-derived CDR1 and CDR2 are SEHNR and FQNEAQ (reference sequence). Trimming shortened V by 2 bases and J by 6 bases, and 13 bases separated the two germline ends.

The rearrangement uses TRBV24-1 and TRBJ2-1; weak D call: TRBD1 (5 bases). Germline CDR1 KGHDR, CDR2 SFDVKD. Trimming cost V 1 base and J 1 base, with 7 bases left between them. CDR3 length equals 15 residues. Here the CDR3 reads CATSDFQGSYNEQFF. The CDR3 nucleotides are TGTGCCACCAGTGATTTTCAGGGATCCTACAATGAGCAGTTCTTC.

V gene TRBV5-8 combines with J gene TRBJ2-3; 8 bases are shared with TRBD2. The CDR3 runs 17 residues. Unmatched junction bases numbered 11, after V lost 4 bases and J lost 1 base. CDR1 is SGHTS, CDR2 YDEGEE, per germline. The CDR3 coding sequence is TGTGCCAGCAGCCCATACCTCGAACTAGCGGGCACAGATACGCAGTATTTT. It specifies CASSPYLELAGTDTQYF. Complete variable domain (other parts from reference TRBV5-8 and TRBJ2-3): EAGVTQSPTHLIKTRGQQATLRCSPISGHTSVYWYQQALGLGLQFLLWYDEGEERNRGNFPPRFSGRQFPNYSSELNVNALELEDSALYLCASSPYLELAGTDTQYFGPGTRLTVL.

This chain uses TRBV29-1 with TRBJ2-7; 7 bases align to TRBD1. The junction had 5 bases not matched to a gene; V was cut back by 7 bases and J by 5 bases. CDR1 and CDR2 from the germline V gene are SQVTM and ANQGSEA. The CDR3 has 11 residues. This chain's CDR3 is CSGETGNEQYF. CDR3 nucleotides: TGCAGCGGCGAGACAGGGAACGAGCAGTACTTC.